Following are 23 T cell receptor beta chains from one sample sequenced in a study of beta chain features in type 1 diabetes (dated by TCRdb to 2017 to 2018). The library was built by means of the immunoSEQ multiplex PCR assay. All of the isolated RNA was reverse transcribed with the High Capacity cDNA Reverse Transcription Kit, so expressed TCRB transcripts were sequenced. TCRdb took this table from immuneACCESS and kept in-frame rearrangements with V and J called. Such tables lack part of the clones; where checked against another copy, unresolved V genes explain under half of the gap, and the rest is unexplained. The sample table holds around 150,000 clones, of which less than 8.5% were seen once. The top ten clonotypes cover 1.3% to 1.5% of the sample. Sequenced input: central memory CD4+ T cells from blood. Source of these receptors: a woman younger than 45 in good health.

The chain combines TRBV4-2 with TRBJ2-4; 9 bases fit TRBD1. V was pared by 1 base and J by 6 bases, with 7 bases of the junction left unmatched. Germline V gives CDR1 LGHNA, CDR2 YNFKEQ. The CDR3 runs to 16 residues. The CDR3 nucleotides read TGTGCCAGCAGCCAAGTAATGGGACAGGGAAGAAACATTCAGTACTTC. It encodes CASSQVMGQGRNIQYF.

The genes are TRBV9 and TRBJ2-3, with D tentatively TRBD2 (5 bases). CDR3 length: 16 residues. V lost 7 bases, J lost 2 bases, and 20 bases lay in between. Germline V CDR1 and CDR2: SGDLS, YYNGEE. DNA of the CDR3: TGTGCCAGCTTGAGGGATTTTCCGATCTACACAGATACGCAGTATTTT. Amino acid sequence: CASLRDFPIYTDTQYF.

This clone was observed a few times. Other DNA variants within this sample encode the same CDR3. This chain connects TRBV28 to TRBJ1-1; a possible D gene is TRBD1 (6 bases). CDR1 and CDR2 from the germline V gene are MDHEN and SYDVKM. The CDR3 loop spans 12 amino acids. V lost 2 bases and J 6 bases, leaving 7 bases between the germline ends. The CDR3 DNA is TGTGCCAGCAGTTTAGAGGGGGCTGAAGCTTTCTTT. Amino acids: CASSLEGAEAFF.

The chain is built from TRBV23-1 and TRBJ2-1; D is unclear. TRBV23-1 counts as an open reading frame of uncertain function. The V and J ends lost 6 bases and 0 bases respectively, with 12 bases between them. There are 15 residues in the CDR3. The CDR3 protein is CASRPSRSSYNEQFF. CDR3 in DNA: TGCGCCAGCAGGCCATCTAGGAGCTCCTACAATGAGCAGTTCTTC.

The rearrangement uses TRBV29-1 and TRBJ1-1, with 7 bases aligning to TRBD1. Looked up from germline, CDR1 is SQVTM and CDR2 is ANQGSEA. Trimming cost V 7 bases and J 4 bases; bases outside gene matches: 6. The CDR3 is made up of 12 amino acids. DNA of the CDR3: TGCAGCGCAGGGGGTTGGAGCACTGAAGCTTTCTTT. This translates into CSAGGWSTEAFF.

This clone has more than one count but fewer than ten. This chain uses TRBV11-1 with TRBJ1-2, with D unresolved. Germline V gene data show CDR1 as SGHAT and CDR2 as FQDESV (reference sequence). CDR3 size: 12 residues. Trimming shortened V by 5 bases and J by 5 bases, and 9 bases separated the two germline ends. CDR3 loop: CASSRTEYGYTF. The CDR3 DNA reads as TGTGCCAGCAGCAGAACAGAGTATGGCTACACCTTC.

This clone was counted ten times or more. J is TRBJ2-3 and V is TRBV5-6; 10 bases map to TRBD1. The V and J ends lost 3 bases and 2 bases, in that order; junction bases with no gene match: 6. CDR1 SGHDT and CDR2 YYEEEE come from the germline V gene. The CDR3 is 16 residues long. In DNA form, the CDR3 reads TGTGCCAGCAGCTACGGGACAGGGGCGATCACAGATACGCAGTATTTT. Translated: CASSYGTGAITDTQYF.

This clone was recorded a few times. The chain employs TRBV7-2 and TRBJ2-2, with D tentatively TRBD1 (6 bases). The V end lost 5 bases, the J end lost 3 bases, and 13 bases lay between the germline ends. This CDR3 is 15 amino acids long. Per germline, CDR1 SGHTA and CDR2 FQGNSA. CDR3 in DNA: TGTGCCAGCAGCCAACAAACAGGGTACACCGGGGAGCTGTTTTTT. It yields the protein CASSQQTGYTGELFF.

This clone came up once. V and J are TRBV28 and TRBJ1-4; 8 bases match TRBD1. From germline, CDR1 is MDHEN and CDR2 SYDVKM. The V segment lost 1 base and the J segment 6 bases; nucleotides outside the gene matches: 4. The CDR3 loop spans 15 amino acids. CDR3 DNA sequence: TGTGCCAGCAGTTTATATGGACAGGGAGATGAAAAACTGTTTTTT. Its translation: CASSLYGQGDEKLFF.

This clone appeared a few times. The rearrangement links TRBV2 to TRBJ2-7, with 7 bases matching TRBD1. The ends lost 4 bases at V and 1 base at J; junction bases unmatched: 4. The CDR3 covers 14 residues. Germline loops: CDR1 SNHLY, CDR2 FYNNEI. The CDR3 bases are TGTGCCAGCAGTGCCCAGACAGGGTCCTACGAGCAGTACTTC. It is translated as CASSAQTGSYEQYF.

The chain combines TRBV2 with TRBJ2-5; TRBD1 aligns across 9 bases. This CDR3 has 16 residues. The germline V gene has CDR1 SNHLY and CDR2 FYNNEI. J lost 3 bases, V lost 5 bases, and 10 bases had no gene match. The chain's CDR3 is CASSMHAGQGKETQYF. In nucleotides, the CDR3 is TGTGCCAGCAGTATGCACGCGGGACAGGGAAAAGAGACCCAGTACTTC.

This clone showed up many times. The chain couples TRBV4-3 to TRBJ1-1; weak D call: TRBD1 (5 bases). Germline assignment: CDR1 LGHNA and CDR2 YSLEER. Trimming left V 0 bases short and J 6 bases short, with 11 bases between. The CDR3 covers 14 residues. The CDR3 nucleotides read TGCGCCAGCAGCCAAGAGACTCGGGGGTCTGAAGCTTTCTTT. This sequence encodes CASSQETRGSEAFF.

The chain links TRBV29-1 to TRBJ1-4; TRBD1 matches at 10 bases. Germline V gene sequence: CDR1 SQVTM, CDR2 ANQGSEA. This CDR3 is built from 14 residues. The V gene end was trimmed by 4 bases and the J gene end by 10 bases; junction bases not matched to a gene: 9. The CDR3 nucleotides read TGCAGCGTTGCGGACACGGACAGGGGGGGAAAACTGTTTTTT. This translates into CSVADTDRGGKLFF. The complete variable domain, with remaining parts taken from reference TRBV29-1 and TRBJ1-4, reads SAVISQKPSRDICQRGTSLTIQCQVDSQVTMMFWYRQQPGQSLTLIATANQGSEATYESGFVIDKFPISRPNLTFSTLTVSNMSPEDSSIYLCSVADTDRGGKLFFGSGTQLSVL.

A few counts support this clone. The chain recombines TRBV2 with TRBJ2-1, with a possible D match to TRBD2 (6 bases). There are 13 residues in the CDR3. V dropped 6 bases and J dropped 7 bases, with 13 bases sitting between them. CDR1 and CDR2 from the germline V gene are SNHLY and FYNNEI. The CDR3 reads CASSSHAGNEQFF. CDR3 bases: TGTGCCAGCAGCTCTCATGCGGGGAATGAGCAGTTCTTC.

This clone was seen many times. The gene calls are TRBV28 and TRBJ2-7; 10 bases agree with TRBD2. The CDR3 is 19 residues long. Per germline, CDR1 MDHEN and CDR2 SYDVKM. Trimming cost V 3 bases and J 2 bases; bases outside gene matches: 16. CDR3 region: CASSFYAPTPGLAPYEQYF. The DNA for the CDR3 is TGTGCCAGCAGTTTTTATGCCCCCACTCCGGGACTAGCGCCCTACGAGCAGTACTTC.

J is TRBJ2-4 and V is TRBV27; D not certain. V shed 5 bases and J shed 0 bases, with 11 bases lying between them. Germline assignment: CDR1 MNHEY and CDR2 SMNVEV (reference sequence). This CDR3 is built from 15 residues. The CDR3 is CASSALGLAKNIQYF. The CDR3 DNA is TGTGCCAGCAGTGCCCTAGGTCTAGCCAAAAACATTCAGTACTTC.

The chain uses TRBV5-6 and TRBJ1-1; D perhaps matches TRBD1 (6 bases). Germline-derived CDR1 and CDR2 are SGHDT and YYEEEE. This CDR3 is built from 15 residues. The V gene lost 4 bases and the J gene lost 2 bases, with 15 bases spanning the gap. CDR3 in amino acids: CASSQTGQVNTEAFF. In DNA, the CDR3 is TGTGCCAGCAGCCAAACAGGGCAGGTTAACACTGAAGCTTTCTTT.

This clone was counted ten times or more. The CDR3 is CATSRDGREKLFF. The CDR3 DNA is TGTGCCACCAGCAGAGATGGTAGAGAAAAACTGTTTTTT. The chain has TRBV15 and TRBJ1-4; no firm D call. CDR1 is LNHNV and CDR2 is YYDKDF in the germline V gene (reference sequence). Trimming left V 0 bases short and J 8 bases short, with 7 bases between. The CDR3 extends over 13 amino acids. The full variable domain, rest sourced from reference TRBV15 and TRBJ1-4, is DAMVIQNPRYQVTQFGKPVTLSCSQTLNHNVMYWYQQKSSQAPKLLFHYYDKDFNNEADTPDNFQSRRPNTSFCFLDIRSPGLGDTAMYLCATSRDGREKLFFGSGTQLSVL.

The chain has TRBV9 and TRBJ1-5; no reliable D call. The V gene lost 3 bases and the J gene lost 1 base, with 14 bases spanning the gap. The CDR3 loop spans 16 amino acids. Germline V gene data show CDR1 as SGDLS and CDR2 as YYNGEE. The CDR3 nucleotides read TGTGCCAGCAGCGCCGGGTCAAGCCTAAGCAATCAGCCCCAGCATTTT. This gives the protein CASSAGSSLSNQPQHF. The variable domain in full, completed from reference TRBV9 and TRBJ1-5, reads DSGVTQTPKHLITATGQRVTLRCSPRSGDLSVYWYQQSLDQGLQFLIQYYNGEERAKGNILERFSAQQFPDLHSELNLSSLELGDSALYFCASSAGSSLSNQPQHFGDGTRLSIL.

This clone has a count of ten or more. The genes are TRBV19 and TRBJ2-7, with D tentatively TRBD2 (6 bases). Trimming took 4 bases from V and 0 from J, leaving 10 bases between them. The CDR3 is 14 residues long. Germline assignment: CDR1 LNHDA and CDR2 SQIVND (reference sequence). Here the CDR3 DNA reads TGTGCCAGTAGTACGGGCGGGAACTCCTACGAGCAGTACTTC. Amino acids: CASSTGGNSYEQYF.

This clone was seen at least ten times. The chain uses TRBV30 and TRBJ1-5, with 8 nucleotides matching TRBD1. With 4 bases clipped from V and 6 bases from J, the junction kept 8 bases outside the gene matches. This CDR3 comprises 14 residues. The germline V gene encodes CDR1 GTSNPN and CDR2 SVGIG (reference sequence). The CDR3: CAWKVGQGGQPQHF. In DNA form, the CDR3 reads TGTGCCTGGAAGGTTGGACAGGGAGGTCAGCCCCAGCATTTT.

In this sample, this clone turned up a few times. V gene TRBV29-1 combines with J gene TRBJ2-5; 10 bases map to TRBD1. The DNA end is a closer match to TRBJ2-7, so the J assignment may be wrong. The V gene's germline CDR1 is SQVTM and CDR2 ANQGSEA. The CDR3 totals 14 residues. The CDR3 protein is CSVAGDRGSYEQYF. CDR3 bases: TGCAGCGTTGCGGGGGACAGGGGCTCCTACGAGCAGTACTTC.

The rearrangement uses TRBV28 and TRBJ2-5; D remains ambiguous. V was cut by 8 bases and J by 0 bases, with 10 bases left in between. The V gene's germline CDR1 is MDHEN and CDR2 SYDVKM. The CDR3 has 13 residues. In nucleotides, the CDR3 is TGTGCCAGCTATGAAGAGTACCAAGAGACCCAGTACTTC. It encodes CASYEEYQETQYF.